These 10 T cell receptor beta chains were sequenced from one sample in a study of T cell responses to AZD1222 COVID-19 vaccine. Profiling relied on immunoSEQ multiplex PCR, and the TCRdb table lists in-frame clones only, not all of them. The table has some 92,000 clones, around 90% seen once. The input for sequencing was peripheral blood, taken on day 0 of MenACWY control vaccination. These receptors came from an adult in good health.

The chain joins TRBV12-5 to TRBJ1-1; D call uncertain. Trimming stripped 6 bases from V and 1 base from J, with 9 bases between. The CDR3 length is 13 residues. Germline V CDR1 and CDR2: LGHNT, FRNRAP. Here the CDR3 reads CASGFEENTEAFF. CDR3 in DNA: TGTGCTAGTGGGTTCGAAGAGAACACTGAAGCTTTCTTT. The variable domain in full, completed from reference TRBV12-5 and TRBJ1-1, reads DARVTQTPRHKVTEMGQEVTMRCQPILGHNTVFWYRQTMMQGLELLAYFRNRAPLDDSGMPKDRFSAEMPDATLATLKIQPSEPRDSAVYFCASGFEENTEAFFGQGTRLTVV.

The rearrangement uses TRBV6-5 and TRBJ2-1; D may match TRBD1 or TRBD2 (7 bases each). The germline gives CDR1 MNHEY, CDR2 SVGAGI. This CDR3 is 14 amino acids long. Between the trimmed V and J ends, which lost 6 bases and 7 bases, there was a span of 16 bases. The CDR3 sequence is CASSAGGGGNEQFF. CDR3 DNA sequence: TGTGCCAGCAGCGCAGGGGGGGGAGGGAATGAGCAGTTCTTC.

The genes are TRBV5-1 and TRBJ1-2; no definite D call. From germline, CDR1 is SGHRS and CDR2 YFSETQ. V dropped 0 bases and J dropped 7 bases, with 7 bases sitting between them. The CDR3 has 12 residues. CDR3 in amino acids: CASSLGGFGYTF. The DNA of the CDR3 is TGCGCCAGCAGCTTGGGAGGGTTTGGCTACACCTTC.

Only one count was recorded for this clone. This sequence joins TRBV6-5 and TRBJ2-5, with D perhaps TRBD1 (5 bases). Between the trimmed V and J ends, which lost 0 bases and 2 bases, there was a span of 10 bases. The CDR3 runs 15 residues. Germline lookup yields CDR1 MNHEY and CDR2 SVGAGI. Written as DNA, the CDR3 is TGTGCCAGCAGTTACTCGGGGCAGGATCAAGAGACCCAGTACTTC. Its translation: CASSYSGQDQETQYF.

The V and J genes are TRBV28 and TRBJ2-7; D is unclear. There are 11 residues in the CDR3. Germline V gene sequence: CDR1 MDHEN, CDR2 SYDVKM. With 3 bases removed from V and 3 bases from J, the gap between germline ends came to 3 bases. CDR3 in amino acids: CASSFIYEQYF. In nucleotides, the CDR3 is TGTGCCAGCAGTTTCATCTACGAGCAGTACTTC.

This rearrangement joins TRBV6-2 or TRBV6-3 to TRBJ1-5; D possibly corresponds to TRBD1 (6 bases). Germline V gene lookup returns CDR1 MNHEY and CDR2 SVGEGT. Trimming cost V 0 bases and J 4 bases, with 13 bases left between them. This CDR3 is built from 16 residues. The CDR3 nucleotides read TGTGCCAGCAGTTACTCGCAACAGGGAGAAAATCAGCCCCAGCATTTT. This sequence encodes CASSYSQQGENQPQHF.

CDR3 nucleotides: TGTGCCAGCAGCCCCAGCTGGGGCCTTCAAGAGACCCAGTACTTC. Translation gives CASSPSWGLQETQYF. This chain connects TRBV3-1 (or the pseudogene TRBV3-2) to TRBJ2-5; D is perhaps TRBD1 (5 bases). The CDR3 contains 15 residues. Trimming left V 4 bases short and J 2 bases short, with 14 bases between. The germline gives CDR1 LGHDT, CDR2 YNNKEL (reference sequence).

CDR3 region: CATSGGNSNQPQHF. CDR3 DNA: TGTGCCACCAGTGGAGGGAACAGCAATCAGCCCCAGCATTTT. The chain carries TRBV24-1 and TRBJ1-5, with D hard to call. CDR1 and CDR2 (germline): KGHDR, SFDVKD. CDR3 size: 14 residues. Trimming shortened V by 5 bases and J by 1 base, and 8 bases separated the two germline ends.

This clone was seen only once. The J gene is TRBJ2-3, the V gene TRBV7-9; D possibly corresponds to TRBD1 (6 bases). Germline V gene data show CDR1 as SEHNR and CDR2 as FQNEAQ (reference sequence). The CDR3 consists of 16 residues. Trimming cost V 5 bases and J 4 bases, with 19 bases left between them. The CDR3 region has the DNA TGTGCCAGCAGCAAAATTACAGGGTTTGGGCCAGATACGCAGTATTTT. Its translation: CASSKITGFGPDTQYF.

The chain employs TRBV18 and TRBJ1-4, with a weak D call TRBD1 (5 bases). Trimming shortened V by 2 bases and J by 8 bases, and 18 bases separated the two germline ends. CDR3 length equals 16 residues. Germline V gene sequence: CDR1 KGHSH, CDR2 LQKENI. CDR3 amino acids: CASSPTSVGAVEKLFF. DNA for the CDR3: TGTGCCAGCTCACCAACGAGTGTAGGGGCGGTCGAAAAACTGTTTTTT.